These 2 T cell receptor beta chains were all obtained from the same sample, sequenced in a study of STAT5B mutations in CD4+ large granular lymphocyte leukemia. Generated by immunoSEQ multiplex PCR, the TCRdb table keeps only in-frame clones and is missing some. The repertoire holds just over 40,000 clones, with 65% to 85% as singletons. Sequencing input: CD4+ T cells from blood buffy coats. The receptors come from a human donor in good health.

The V call is TRBV15, the J call TRBJ2-3, with 8 bases lining up with TRBD2. Germline V gene lookup returns CDR1 LNHNV and CDR2 YYDKDF (reference sequence). The length of the CDR3 is 16 residues. V shed 4 bases and J 6 bases; nucleotides not matched to a gene: 12. The CDR3 DNA sequence: TGTGCCACCAGCACCATAGCGGGGACATTAATGGATACGCAGTATTTT. Its protein is CATSTIAGTLMDTQYF.

The CDR3 loop reads CASSLRESYNEQFF. The CDR3 DNA reads TGTGCCAGCAGTTTACGGGAATCCTACAATGAGCAGTTCTTC. The chain carries TRBV27 and TRBJ2-1, with D perhaps TRBD2 (5 bases). Germline V gene sequence: CDR1 MNHEY, CDR2 SMNVEV (reference sequence). V lost 2 bases, J lost 1 base, and 6 bases lay in between. This CDR3 contains 14 residues.